Below, one T cell receptor beta chain is given with its context. Its antigen is still unknown. The CDR3 is 15 amino acids. Germline values: CDR1 SGHTA, CDR2 FQGNSA. V was trimmed by 4 bases and J by 5 bases, leaving 15 bases between them. This sample is part of a study of T cell responses to AZD1222 COVID-19 vaccine. Study-level points and caveats: There were vaccine-associated CD4 TCRs across spike, dominant at 160-218 and 743-854. Donors in the cohort were predominantly white British and more often female, and clonal diversity was possibly underestimated.

Libraries were prepared by immunoSEQ multiplex PCR; TCRdb keeps only in-frame clonotypes and omits some of them. Of approximately 120,000 clones detected, roughly nine tenths appear once; the ten largest clones hold 4.2%. The sequence came from an adult in good health. The chain recombines TRBV7-2 with TRBJ1-5; D is undetermined. The source was peripheral blood, collected on day 0 of AZD1222 vaccination. CDR3 region: CASSSLGGSHQPQHF. CDR3 DNA: TGTGCCAGCAGCTCTCTGGGAGGGTCCCATCAGCCCCAGCATTTT.